These 3 T cell receptor beta chains share one sample of origin, sequenced in a study of beta chain features in type 1 diabetes. Points from the study as a whole: Shorter TCRB CDR3s, moderately but significantly so, marked every one of the four CD4+ subsets in Type 1 diabetes patients.

Every isolated RNA sample was fully reverse transcribed, so sequencing captured expressed TCRB transcripts. The protocol was immunoSEQ multiplex PCR, while the TCRdb copy is restricted to in-frame clones and leaves out a portion. Altogether approximately 250,000 clones are present, approximately 25% being singletons, with the ten largest covering about 0.011%. For these TCRs, the target antigens are not known. The sequencing sample was made of naive CD4+ T cells from blood. These receptors all come from a woman in her thirties with type 1 diabetes.

V and J are TRBV15 and TRBJ2-1, with a tentative D call TRBD2 (6 bases). Trimming shortened V by 5 bases and J by 7 bases, and 24 bases separated the two germline ends. This CDR3 has 17 residues. Germline V gene lookup returns CDR1 LNHNV and CDR2 YYDKDF (reference sequence). The CDR3 loop reads CATSGLKRVGTGNEQFF. Here the CDR3 DNA reads TGTGCCACCAGCGGACTAAAGCGGGTTGGGACGGGGAATGAGCAGTTCTTC.

In this sample, this clone turned up a few times. The chain is built from TRBV7-9 and TRBJ1-2, with 8 bases fitting TRBD1. The CDR3 contains 15 residues. Trimming at V came to 1 base and at J to 6 bases, leaving 7 bases not matched to a gene. In germline, CDR1 is SEHNR, CDR2 FQNEAQ (reference sequence). The chain's CDR3 is CASSLGPQGDDGYTF. The CDR3 DNA is TGTGCCAGCAGCTTAGGACCACAGGGGGACGATGGCTACACCTTC.

In this sample, this clone turned up a few times. This chain links TRBV5-6 with TRBJ1-5; tentatively, D is TRBD1 (6 bases). V gave up 0 bases and J gave up 7 bases, with 8 bases separating them. The CDR3 covers 13 residues. The V gene's germline CDR1 is SGHDT and CDR2 YYEEEE. DNA for the CDR3: TGTGCCAGCAGCTTGGACAGGGACCAGCCCCAGCATTTT. Its protein product is CASSLDRDQPQHF.